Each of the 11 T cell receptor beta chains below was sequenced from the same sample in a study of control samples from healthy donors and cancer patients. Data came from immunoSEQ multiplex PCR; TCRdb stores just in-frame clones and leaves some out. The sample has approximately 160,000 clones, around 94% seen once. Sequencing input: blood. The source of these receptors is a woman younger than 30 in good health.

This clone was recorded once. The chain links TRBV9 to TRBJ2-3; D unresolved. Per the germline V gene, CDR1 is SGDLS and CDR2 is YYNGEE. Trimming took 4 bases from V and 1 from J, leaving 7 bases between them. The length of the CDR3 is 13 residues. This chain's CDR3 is CASSFPGTDTQYF. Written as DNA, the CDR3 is TGTGCCAGCAGCTTCCCGGGCACAGATACGCAGTATTTT. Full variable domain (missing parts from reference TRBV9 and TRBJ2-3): DSGVTQTPKHLITATGQRVTLRCSPRSGDLSVYWYQQSLDQGLQFLIQYYNGEERAKGNILERFSAQQFPDLHSELNLSSLELGDSALYFCASSFPGTDTQYFGPGTRLTVL.

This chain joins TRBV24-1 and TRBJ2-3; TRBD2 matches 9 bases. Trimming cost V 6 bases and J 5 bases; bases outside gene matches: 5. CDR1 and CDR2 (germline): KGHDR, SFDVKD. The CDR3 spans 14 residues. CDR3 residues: CATSLRAGGDTQYF. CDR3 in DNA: TGTGCCACCAGTCTAAGAGCGGGAGGAGATACGCAGTATTTT.

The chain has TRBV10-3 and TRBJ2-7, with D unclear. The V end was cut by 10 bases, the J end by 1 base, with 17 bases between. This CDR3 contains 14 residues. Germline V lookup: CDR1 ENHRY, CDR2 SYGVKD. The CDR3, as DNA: TGTGCCACCACGGACGGGCCCCCATCCTACGAGCAGTACTTC. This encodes CATTDGPPSYEQYF.

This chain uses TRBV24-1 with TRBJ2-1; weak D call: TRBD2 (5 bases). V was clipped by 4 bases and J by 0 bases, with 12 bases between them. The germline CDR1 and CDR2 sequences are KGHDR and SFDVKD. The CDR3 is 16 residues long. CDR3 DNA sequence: TGTGCCACCAGTGACCCCCGTGGGAGCTCCTACAATGAGCAGTTCTTC. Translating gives CATSDPRGSSYNEQFF.

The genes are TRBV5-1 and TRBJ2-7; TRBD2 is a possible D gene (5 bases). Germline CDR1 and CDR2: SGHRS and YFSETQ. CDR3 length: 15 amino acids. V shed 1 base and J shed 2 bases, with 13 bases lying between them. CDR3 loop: CASSLLSGETYEQYF. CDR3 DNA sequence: TGCGCCAGCAGCTTGTTGAGCGGAGAAACCTACGAGCAGTACTTC.

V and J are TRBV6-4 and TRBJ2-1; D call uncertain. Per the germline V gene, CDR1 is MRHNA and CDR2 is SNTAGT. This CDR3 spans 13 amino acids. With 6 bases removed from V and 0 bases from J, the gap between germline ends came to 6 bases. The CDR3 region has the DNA TGTGCCAGCAGCTCGGGCTCCTACAATGAGCAGTTCTTC. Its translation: CASSSGSYNEQFF.

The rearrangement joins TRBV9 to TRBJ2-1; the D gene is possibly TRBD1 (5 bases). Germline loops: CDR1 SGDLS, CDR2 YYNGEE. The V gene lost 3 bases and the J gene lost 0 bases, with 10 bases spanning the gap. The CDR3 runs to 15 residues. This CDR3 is CASSEGAVSYNEQFF. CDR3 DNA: TGTGCCAGCAGCGAAGGGGCGGTCTCCTACAATGAGCAGTTCTTC.

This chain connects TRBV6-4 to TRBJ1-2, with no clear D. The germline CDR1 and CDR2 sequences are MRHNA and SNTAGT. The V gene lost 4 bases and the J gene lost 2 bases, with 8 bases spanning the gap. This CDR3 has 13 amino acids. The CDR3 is CASSVGSNYGYTF. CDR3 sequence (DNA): TGTGCCAGCAGTGTGGGCAGCAACTATGGCTACACCTTC.

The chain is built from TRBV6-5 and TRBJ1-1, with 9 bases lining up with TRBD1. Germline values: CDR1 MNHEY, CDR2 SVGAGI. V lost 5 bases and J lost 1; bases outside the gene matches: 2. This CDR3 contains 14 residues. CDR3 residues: CASSTGQGNTEAFF. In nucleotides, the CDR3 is TGTGCCAGCAGTACGGGACAGGGGAACACTGAAGCTTTCTTT.

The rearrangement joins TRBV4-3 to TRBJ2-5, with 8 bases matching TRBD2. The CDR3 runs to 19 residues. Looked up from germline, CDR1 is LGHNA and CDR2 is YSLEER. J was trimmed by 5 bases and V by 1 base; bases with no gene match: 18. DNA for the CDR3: TGCGCCAGCAGCCAAGTGTCCGGGTCGCGCGGGAGGTCGAGGGAGACCCAGTACTTC. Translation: CASSQVSGSRGRSRETQYF.

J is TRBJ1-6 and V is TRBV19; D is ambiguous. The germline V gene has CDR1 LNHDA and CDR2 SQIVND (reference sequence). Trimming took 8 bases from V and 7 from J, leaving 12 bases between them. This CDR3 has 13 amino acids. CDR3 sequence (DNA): TGTGCCAGTGGACGAGGCAGGAATTCACCCCTCCACTTT. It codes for CASGRGRNSPLHF.